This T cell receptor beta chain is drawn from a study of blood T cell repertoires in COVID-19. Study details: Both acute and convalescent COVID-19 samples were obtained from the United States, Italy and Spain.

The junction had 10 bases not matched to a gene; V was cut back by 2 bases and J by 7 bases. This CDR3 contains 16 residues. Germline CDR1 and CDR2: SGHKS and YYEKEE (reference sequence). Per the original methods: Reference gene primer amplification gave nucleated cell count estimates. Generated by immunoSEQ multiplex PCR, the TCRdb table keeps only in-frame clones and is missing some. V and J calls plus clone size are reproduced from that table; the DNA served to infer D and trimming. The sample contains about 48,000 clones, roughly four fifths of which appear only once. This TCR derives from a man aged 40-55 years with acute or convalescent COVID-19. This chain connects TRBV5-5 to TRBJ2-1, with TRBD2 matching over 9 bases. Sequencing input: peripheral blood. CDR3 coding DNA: TGTGCCAGCAGCTTCTTGGGCGGGGGGGCCATTAATGAGCAGTTCTTC. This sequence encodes CASSFLGGGAINEQFF.